This T cell receptor beta chain stems from a study of blood T cell repertoires in COVID-19. As for the study in general: Donors in the United States, Italy and Spain gave samples during acute or convalescent COVID-19. Sample material is recorded as cDNA or gDNA derived from T cells, B-cell-depleted T cells, or PBMCs.

Study processing details: Researchers report that nucleated cell counts were estimated from reference gene primer amplification. Sequenced by immunoSEQ multiplex PCR; TCRdb stores in-frame clones only, minus some. V, J and clone size derive from that table, while D and trimming were established from the DNA sequence. The table includes approximately 100,000 clones, approximately 84% detected once. The sample holds a few counts of this clone. V dropped 3 bases and J dropped 6 bases, with 18 bases sitting between them. CDR1 is ENHRY and CDR2 is SYGVKD in the germline V gene. The CDR3 length is 16 residues.

The chain is built from TRBV10-3 and TRBJ2-1, with D perhaps TRBD2 (6 bases). The sequence derives from a human donor in a cohort sampled during active COVID-19. Source material: peripheral blood. CDR3 protein: CAISDTGEGGVNEQFF. DNA of the CDR3: TGTGCCATCAGTGATACGGGTGAGGGAGGCGTCAATGAGCAGTTCTTC.